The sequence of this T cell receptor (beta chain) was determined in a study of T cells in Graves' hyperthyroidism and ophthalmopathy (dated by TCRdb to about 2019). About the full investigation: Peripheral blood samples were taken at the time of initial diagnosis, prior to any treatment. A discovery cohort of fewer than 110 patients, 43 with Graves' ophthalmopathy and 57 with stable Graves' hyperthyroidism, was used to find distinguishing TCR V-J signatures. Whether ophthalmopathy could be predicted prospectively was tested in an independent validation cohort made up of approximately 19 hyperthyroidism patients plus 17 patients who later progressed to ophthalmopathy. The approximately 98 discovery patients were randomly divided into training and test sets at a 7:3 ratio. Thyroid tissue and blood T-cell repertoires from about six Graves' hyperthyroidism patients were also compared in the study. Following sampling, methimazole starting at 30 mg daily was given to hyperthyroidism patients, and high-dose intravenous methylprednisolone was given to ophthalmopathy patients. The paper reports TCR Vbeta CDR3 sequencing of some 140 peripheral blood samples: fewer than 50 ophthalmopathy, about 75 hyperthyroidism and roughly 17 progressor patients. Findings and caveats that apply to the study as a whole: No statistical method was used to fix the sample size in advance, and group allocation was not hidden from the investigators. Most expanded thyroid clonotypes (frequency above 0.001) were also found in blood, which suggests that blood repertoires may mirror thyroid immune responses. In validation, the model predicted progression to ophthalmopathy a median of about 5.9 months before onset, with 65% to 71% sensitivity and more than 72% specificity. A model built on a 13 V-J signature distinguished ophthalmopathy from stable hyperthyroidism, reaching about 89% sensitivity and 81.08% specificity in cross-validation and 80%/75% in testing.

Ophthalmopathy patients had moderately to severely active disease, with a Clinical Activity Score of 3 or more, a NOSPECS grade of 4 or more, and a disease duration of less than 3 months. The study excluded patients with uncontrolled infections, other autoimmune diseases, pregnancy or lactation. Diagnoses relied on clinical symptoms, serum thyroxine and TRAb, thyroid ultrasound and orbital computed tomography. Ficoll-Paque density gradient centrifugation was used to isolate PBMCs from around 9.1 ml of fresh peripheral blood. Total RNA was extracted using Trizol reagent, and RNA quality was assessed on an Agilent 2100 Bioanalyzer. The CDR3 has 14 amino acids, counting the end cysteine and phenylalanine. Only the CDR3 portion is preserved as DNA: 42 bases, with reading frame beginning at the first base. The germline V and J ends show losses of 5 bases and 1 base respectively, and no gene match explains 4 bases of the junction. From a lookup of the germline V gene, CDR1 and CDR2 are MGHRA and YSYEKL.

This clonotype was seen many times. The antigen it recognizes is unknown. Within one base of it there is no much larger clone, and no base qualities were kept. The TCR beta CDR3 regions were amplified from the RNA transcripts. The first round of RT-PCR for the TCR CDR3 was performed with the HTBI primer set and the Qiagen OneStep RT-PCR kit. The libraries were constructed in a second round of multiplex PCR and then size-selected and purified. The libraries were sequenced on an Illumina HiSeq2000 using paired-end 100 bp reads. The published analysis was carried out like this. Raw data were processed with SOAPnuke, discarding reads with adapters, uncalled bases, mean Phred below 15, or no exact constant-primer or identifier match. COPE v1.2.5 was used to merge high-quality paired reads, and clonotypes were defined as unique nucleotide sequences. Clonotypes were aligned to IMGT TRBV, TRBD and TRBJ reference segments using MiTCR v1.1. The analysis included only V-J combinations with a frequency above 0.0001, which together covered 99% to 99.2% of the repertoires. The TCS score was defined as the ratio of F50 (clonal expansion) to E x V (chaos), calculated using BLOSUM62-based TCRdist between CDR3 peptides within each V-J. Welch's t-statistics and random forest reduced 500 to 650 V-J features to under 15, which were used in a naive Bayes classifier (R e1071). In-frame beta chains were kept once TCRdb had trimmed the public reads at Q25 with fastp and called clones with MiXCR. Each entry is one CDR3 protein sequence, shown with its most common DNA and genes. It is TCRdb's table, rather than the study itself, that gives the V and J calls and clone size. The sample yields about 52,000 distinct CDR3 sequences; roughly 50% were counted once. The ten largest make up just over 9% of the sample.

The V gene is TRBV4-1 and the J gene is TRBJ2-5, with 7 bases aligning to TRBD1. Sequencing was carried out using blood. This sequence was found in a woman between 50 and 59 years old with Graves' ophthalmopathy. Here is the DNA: TGCGCCAGCAGCTCTCGACAGGGCCAAGAGACCCAGTACTTC. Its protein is CASSSRQGQETQYF.